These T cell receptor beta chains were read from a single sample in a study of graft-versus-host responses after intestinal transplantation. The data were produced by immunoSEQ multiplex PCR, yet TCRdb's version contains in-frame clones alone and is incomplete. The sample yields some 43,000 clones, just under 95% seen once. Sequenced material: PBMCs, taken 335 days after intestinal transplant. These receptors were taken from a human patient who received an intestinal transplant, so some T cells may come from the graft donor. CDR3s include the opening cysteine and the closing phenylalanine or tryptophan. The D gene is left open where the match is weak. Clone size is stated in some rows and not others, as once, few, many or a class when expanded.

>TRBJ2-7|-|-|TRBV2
TGTGCCACCTCGGGTGGCGAGCAGTACTTC
CATSGGEQYF
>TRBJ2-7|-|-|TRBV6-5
TGTGCCAGCAGTGAACGGGGCAGAAGCTACGAGCAGTACTTC
CASSERGRSYEQYF
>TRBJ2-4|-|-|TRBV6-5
TGTGCCAGCGGTCGACGCTGGTCCAGGGACATTCAGTACTTC
CASGRRWSRDIQYF
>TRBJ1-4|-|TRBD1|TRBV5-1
TGCGCCAGCAGCTGGGGACAGGCTAATGAAAAACTGTTTTTT
CASSWGQANEKLFF
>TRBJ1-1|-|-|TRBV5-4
TGTGCCAGCAGCTTGAGGGGTAGTACTGAAGCTTTCTTT
CASSLRGSTEAFF
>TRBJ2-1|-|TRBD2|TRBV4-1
TGCGCCAGCAGCCGATTGCCTCGCGGGGGGGGAGCTGTGGGCTCCTACAATGAGCAGTTCTTC
CASSRLPRGGGAVGSYNEQFF
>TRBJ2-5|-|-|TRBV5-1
TGCGCCAGCAGCTTAGGGGGTCAAGAGACCCAGTACTTC
CASSLGGQETQYF
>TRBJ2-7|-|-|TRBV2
TGTGCCAGCAGTGAAGACAAGGAGCAGTACTTC
CASSEDKEQYF
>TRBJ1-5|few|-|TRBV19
TGTGCCAGTAGTACCCGGGCAGTTCAGCCCCAGCATTTT
CASSTRAVQPQHF
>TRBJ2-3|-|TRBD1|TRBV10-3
TGTGCCATCGGTAGACAGGGTCAAAGCACAGATACGCAGTATTTT
CAIGRQGQSTDTQYF
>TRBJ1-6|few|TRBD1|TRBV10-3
TGTGCCATCAGTCCGGGACAGAATTCACCCCTCCACTTT
CAISPGQNSPLHF
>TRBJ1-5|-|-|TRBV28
TGTGCCAGCACCATTAGCAATCAGCCCCAGCATTTT
CASTISNQPQHF
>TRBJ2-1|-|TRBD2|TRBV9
TGTGCCAGCAGCGTAAGCGGGAGGGGGTCGAATGAGCAGTTCTTC
CASSVSGRGSNEQFF
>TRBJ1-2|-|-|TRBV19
TGTGCCAGTAAGGTTTCCGGGGACTATGGCTACACCTTC
CASKVSGDYGYTF
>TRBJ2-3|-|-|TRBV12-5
TGTGCTAGTGGTTCCCTCGCAGATACGCAGTATTTT
CASGSLADTQYF
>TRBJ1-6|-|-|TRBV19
TGTGCCAGTAGGCCGGAGAGCTCCTATAATTCACCCCTCCACTTT
CASRPESSYNSPLHF
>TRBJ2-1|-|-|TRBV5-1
TGCGCCAGCAGCTTGGGGGTCTTCAATGAGCAGTTCTTC
CASSLGVFNEQFF
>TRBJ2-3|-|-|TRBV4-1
TGCGCCAGCAGCCAAGGGGAAGGAACAGGGTTTGCCACAGATACGCAGTATTTT
CASSQGEGTGFATDTQYF